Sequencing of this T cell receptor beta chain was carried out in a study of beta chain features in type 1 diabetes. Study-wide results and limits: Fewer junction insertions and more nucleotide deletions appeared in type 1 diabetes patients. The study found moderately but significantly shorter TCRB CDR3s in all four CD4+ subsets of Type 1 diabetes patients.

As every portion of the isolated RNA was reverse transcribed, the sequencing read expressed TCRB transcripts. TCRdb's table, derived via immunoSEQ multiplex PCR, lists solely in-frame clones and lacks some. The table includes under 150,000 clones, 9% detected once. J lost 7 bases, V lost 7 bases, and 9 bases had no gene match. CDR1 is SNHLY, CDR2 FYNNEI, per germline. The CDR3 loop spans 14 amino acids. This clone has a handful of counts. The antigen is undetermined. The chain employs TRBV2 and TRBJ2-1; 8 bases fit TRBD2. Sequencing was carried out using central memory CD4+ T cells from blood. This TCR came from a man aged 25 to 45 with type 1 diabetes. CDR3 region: CASILGGGKNEQFF. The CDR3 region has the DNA TGTGCCAGCATTTTAGGCGGGGGGAAGAATGAGCAGTTCTTC. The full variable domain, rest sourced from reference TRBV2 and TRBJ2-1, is EPEVTQTPSHQVTQMGQEVILRCVPISNHLYFYWYRQILGQKVEFLVSFYNNEISEKSEIFDDQFSVERPDGSNFTLKIRSTKLEDSAMYFCASILGGGKNEQFFGPGTRLTVL.